The 5 T cell receptor beta chains in this list originate from one sample, sequenced in a study of CD8 T cells in Susac syndrome. The authors reverse transcribed roughly 0.5 to 1 ug RNA with random hexamers. In TCRdb, the immunoSEQ multiplex PCR reads were re-called with MiXCR into one record per CDR3 protein. There are more than 150,000 distinct CDR3 sequences in the sample; 95% occur only once, and 0.16% lies in the top ten. Sequenced sample: CD4+ T cells from PBMCs. All receptors come from a human donor with Susac syndrome.

The genes are TRBV6-6 and TRBJ2-2, with 12 bases aligning to TRBD1. The CDR3 is made up of 16 amino acids. The trim removed 6 bases at V and 3 bases at J, leaving 5 bases unmatched. Germline values: CDR1 MNHNY, CDR2 SVGAGI (reference sequence). The CDR3 spells CASRTGTGGYTGELFF. CDR3 sequence (DNA): TGTGCCAGCAGGACCGGGACAGGGGGCTACACCGGGGAGCTGTTTTTT.

The chain employs TRBV7-8 and TRBJ2-3; D possibly corresponds to TRBD2 (6 bases). Trimming took 3 bases from V and 1 from J, leaving 11 bases between them. Germline V gene sequence: CDR1 SGHVS, CDR2 FQNEAQ. The CDR3 runs 15 residues. CDR3 DNA sequence: TGTGCCAGCAGCTTCCGGGACTCAGGCACAGATACGCAGTATTTT. It is translated as CASSFRDSGTDTQYF.

The chain couples TRBV6-5 to TRBJ2-7; the match to TRBD1 covers 8 bases. This CDR3 spans 13 amino acids. The germline gives CDR1 MNHEY, CDR2 SVGAGI. The ends lost 6 bases at V and 3 bases at J; junction bases unmatched: 4. CDR3: CASRRTGNYEQYF. CDR3 bases: TGTGCCAGCAGACGGACAGGGAACTACGAGCAGTACTTC.

The chain links TRBV29-1 to TRBJ2-1; D remains unclear. The CDR3 loop spans 13 amino acids. Germline V gene data show CDR1 as SQVTM and CDR2 as ANQGSEA. The V end was cut by 1 base, the J end by 8 bases, with 12 bases between. CDR3 sequence (DNA): TGCAGCGTTGAAGGTCCGGAACGCGATGAGCAGTTCTTC. Residues: CSVEGPERDEQFF.

The genes are TRBV5-1 and TRBJ2-7; D is unclear. The CDR3 has 14 amino acids. Germline-derived CDR1 and CDR2 are SGHRS and YFSETQ. Trimming removed 0 bases from V and 5 bases from J, with 12 bases in between. Here the CDR3 reads CASSLEPMGHEQYF. The CDR3 region has the DNA TGCGCCAGCAGCTTGGAACCCATGGGCCACGAGCAGTACTTC. Together with reference TRBV5-1 and TRBJ2-7, the CDR3 gives the full variable domain: KAGVTQTPRYLIKTRGQQVTLSCSPISGHRSVSWYQQTPGQGLQFLFEYFSETQRNKGNFPGRFSGRQFSNSRSEMNVSTLELGDSALYLCASSLEPMGHEQYFGPGTRLTVT.